The T cell receptor (beta chain) under discussion was sequenced for a study of T cells in Graves' hyperthyroidism and ophthalmopathy (dated by TCRdb to about 2019). About the investigation overall: Peripheral blood samples were taken at initial diagnosis, before any treatment was given. To identify distinguishing TCR V-J signatures, a discovery cohort of about 100 patients was used, comprising 40 to 45 with Graves' ophthalmopathy and 57 with stable Graves' hyperthyroidism. Prospective prediction of ophthalmopathy was tested in an independent validation cohort consisting of 18 to 20 hyperthyroidism patients and over 15 patients who later progressed to ophthalmopathy. The 100 discovery patients were randomly divided into training and test sets at a 7:3 ratio. Thyroid tissue and blood T-cell repertoires from six Graves' hyperthyroidism patients were also compared in the study. After sampling, hyperthyroidism patients received methimazole starting at 30 mg daily, and ophthalmopathy patients received high-dose intravenous methylprednisolone. The paper reports TCR Vbeta CDR3 sequencing of roughly 140 peripheral blood samples: 40 or so ophthalmopathy, fewer than 85 hyperthyroidism and 17 progressor patients. Broad study findings and their caveats: Sample size was not statistically predetermined, and investigators were not blinded to group allocation. In validation, progression to ophthalmopathy was predicted by the model with nearly 71% sensitivity and nearly 75% specificity, a median of approximately 7.1 months before onset. A 13 V-J signature model separated ophthalmopathy from stable hyperthyroidism, with approximately 87% sensitivity and about 81% specificity in cross-validation and 80%/75% in testing. Most expanded thyroid clonotypes (frequency above 0.001) were also detected in blood, a finding suggesting that blood repertoires may reflect thyroid immune responses.

This clonotype came up many times. No antigen is known for it. Base qualities are not recorded, but no much larger clone differs from it by a single base. TCR beta CDR3 regions were amplified from RNA transcripts. The TCR CDR3 was subjected to a first round of RT-PCR using the HTBI primer set and the Qiagen OneStep RT-PCR kit. The libraries were constructed in a second round of multiplex PCR and then size-selected and purified. Libraries were sequenced paired-end with 100 bp reads on an Illumina HiSeq2000. In the original analysis: Raw data were processed with SOAPnuke, discarding reads with adapters, uncalled bases, mean Phred below 15, or no exact constant-primer or identifier match. COPE v1.2.5 was used to merge high-quality paired reads, and clonotypes were defined as unique nucleotide sequences. MiTCR v1.1 was used to align the clonotypes against IMGT TRBV, TRBD and TRBJ reference segments. The analysis was restricted to V-J combinations with a frequency above 0.0001, which together covered approximately 99% of the repertoires. A TCS score was defined as the ratio of F50 (clonal expansion) to E x V (chaos), with BLOSUM62-based TCRdist applied between CDR3 peptides within each V-J. Welch's t-statistics and random forest reduced 514 V-J features to 10 to 15, which were used in a naive Bayes classifier (R e1071). Clones were called with MiXCR by TCRdb after fastp trimmed the public reads at Q25, and only in-frame beta chains were retained. Rows with a matching CDR3 protein are joined into one entry that keeps the most common DNA and genes. TCRdb, rather than the study authors, made the V and J calls. In all, the sample holds about 270,000 distinct CDR3 sequences, and approximately 23% of those were seen once. In total, the top ten clones hold around two thirds of the sample.

Ophthalmopathy patients had moderately to severely active disease, Clinical Activity Score of at least 3, NOSPECS grade of at least 4, and duration under 3 months. Patients with uncontrolled infections, other autoimmune diseases, pregnancy or lactation were excluded. Clinical symptoms, serum thyroxine and TRAb, thyroid ultrasound, and orbital computed tomography formed the basis for the diagnoses. Ficoll-Paque density gradient centrifugation was used to isolate PBMCs from about 10 ml of fresh peripheral blood. Total RNA was extracted with Trizol reagent, and quality was checked on an Agilent 2100 Bioanalyzer. Counted from cysteine to phenylalanine, this CDR3 has 13 amino acids. The only DNA kept is the CDR3, 39 bases in frame from the first base. From the germline V gene, CDR1 is SGHRS and CDR2 is YFSETQ. The junction carries 15 bases between V and J, which are trimmed by 4 bases and 10 bases respectively.

The receptor was isolated from a man aged 30 to 45 with Graves' ophthalmopathy. Here the chain combines TRBV5-1 and TRBJ2-1; a tentative D call is TRBD2 (6 bases match). Sequencing used blood. The DNA sequence is given as TGCGCCAGCAGCCTCTTAAGGGAGGACGAGCAGTTCTTC. Its coded protein is CASSLLREDEQFF.